This T cell receptor beta chain was identified in a study of T-cell memory formation after mild COVID-19 (dated by TCRdb to the early 2020s). About the investigation overall: TCR sequence clusters from the two donors were found to be largely donor specific. The cohort was made up of two young adult volunteers, one female and one male, who were previously healthy. In a couple of donors, T-cell clones that expanded and contracted after mild COVID-19 were tracked by sequencing TCRalpha and TCRbeta repertoires over time. Overall study outcomes, separate from this receptor: Only a couple of mild cases were covered by the study, and larger cohorts that include severe cases with pre-infection samples were considered necessary. Some responding clones were detected in pre-infection memory, which suggested that pre-existing cross-reactive memory T cells had joined the SARS-CoV-2 response. Clones contracting from day 15 to 85 had balanced CD4/CD8 phenotypes, while a second wave expanding from day 15 to 37 was biased towards CD4+. Contracting CD4+ clones were found mainly in CM and EM memory subsets, while CD8+ clones were enriched in EMRA. SARS-CoV-2 specificity of the second-wave clones peaking on day 37 was not confirmed.

Instrument used: Illumina NovaSeq 6000. cDNA libraries for TCRalpha and TCRbeta were prepared by 5'RACE using constant-segment primers, with sample barcodes and unique molecular identifiers added. RNA was extracted from every sample with Trizol reagent. Libraries were amplified in two PCR steps, with a second sample barcode and Illumina TruSeq adapters added in the second step. The libraries were sequenced on an Illumina NovaSeq using 2 x 150 bp paired-end reads. The authors processed their data as follows. Reads were demultiplexed and collapsed into UMI-guided consensus sequences with migec v1.2.7. With mixcr v2.1.11, UMI consensuses were aligned to TRA and TRB V and J templates and assembled into clonotypes. Clonotypes were classified as expanded or contracted when called significant by both edgeR and NoisET, with noise models trained on biological replicates. For edgeR calls, a false discovery rate-adjusted p below 0.01 and a log2 fold-change threshold of 1 were applied. As an exploratory analysis of dynamics, max-normalized trajectories of the 1000 most abundant clonotypes were examined with PCA combined with hierarchical clustering. The CD4 or CD8 phenotype of responding clones was assigned using the separately sequenced CD4+ and CD8+ repertoires. The raw public reads went through TCRdb reprocessing: fastp at Q25, MiXCR clone calling, in-frame beta chains kept. CDR3 protein duplicates are merged, each entry listing the most common genes and DNA. None of the V and J calls come from the authors' own analysis; TCRdb made them. In this sample the table shows around 200,000 distinct CDR3 sequences, about a fifth of which occur a single time. Of the sample, about 23% falls within the top ten clones.

PBMCs were isolated by Ficoll-Paque density gradient centrifugation. Regarding this clonotype: It lacks a known antigen. It has no much larger one-base neighbor in the sample; base qualities were not kept.

The sample consisted of PBMCs or a T cell subset sorted from them (not recorded which). The sequence was collected from an adult woman who had mild COVID-19 (a few samples of this study predate the infection). The sample titles of this study are shuffled in the database, so cell type and time point are left out; the donor was told from shared clones.

The DNA reads TGCAGCGTTAAACAGGGGAGGGGCAATCAGCCCCAGCATTTT. This encodes CSVKQGRGNQPQHF. The V and J genes are TRBV29-1 and TRBJ1-5; 7 bases in the middle match TRBD1. Based on the germline V gene, the CDR1 and CDR2 sequences are SQVTM and ANQGSEA. The CDR3 numbers 14 residues from cysteine through phenylalanine. Only the CDR3 portion is preserved as DNA: 42 bases, with reading frame beginning at the first base. Relative to germline, V is missing 5 bases and J is missing 2 bases, with 6 bases of the junction outside any gene match. Extended through the reference TRBV29-1 and TRBJ1-5 proteins, this CDR3 yields the full variable domain: SAVISQKPSRDICQRGTSLTIQCQVDSQVTMMFWYRQQPGQSLTLIATANQGSEATYESGFVIDKFPISRPNLTFSTLTVSNMSPEDSSIYLCSVKQGRGNQPQHFGDGTRLSIL.